The 2 T cell receptor beta chains presented below share a single source sample, sequenced in a study of graft-versus-host responses after intestinal transplantation. The assay was immunoSEQ multiplex PCR, and TCRdb's table has in-frame clones only and misses some. The sample gives more than 15,000 clones, under 85% of which show up once; 7.8% is in the top ten. Graft tissue processing released intraepithelial and lamina propria lymphocytes. Sequencing used ileum tissue, obtained about 460 days after intestinal transplant. The receptors come from a human patient who received an intestinal transplant, so some T cells may come from the graft donor.

This clone was detected once. The V gene is TRBV27, the J gene TRBJ2-7, with no clear D. V gave up 0 bases and J gave up 3 bases, with 9 bases separating them. The CDR3 length is 14 residues. Germline loops: CDR1 MNHEY, CDR2 SMNVEV (reference sequence). CDR3 region: CASSLSAQYYEQYF. The CDR3, as DNA: TGTGCCAGCAGTTTATCGGCGCAGTACTACGAGCAGTACTTC.

The chain has TRBV29-1 and TRBJ1-1; the D gene is possibly TRBD1 (5 bases). Trimming stripped 3 bases from V and 2 bases from J, with 10 bases between. The CDR3 is 13 residues long. Germline V gives CDR1 SQVTM, CDR2 ANQGSEA. The CDR3 sequence: CSVDPRGNTEAFF. CDR3 nucleotides: TGCAGCGTTGACCCCCGGGGCAACACTGAAGCTTTCTTT.